Listed below are T cell receptor beta chains from one sample, sequenced in a study of metastatic and nonmetastatic thyroid tumors. With MiXCR, TCRdb called clones anew from the PCR reads. The sample carries 65,000 or so clones, less than 5% recorded once. Sequenced: blood. Source of these receptors: a female donor with papillary thyroid cancer or a benign thyroid nodule (not recorded which). Some clones in this sample may be carry-over from other donors' samples. Both conserved end residues are part of each CDR3. The D gene is left open where the match is weak. Some rows have no size entry. The others give once, few or many, or a class for an expanded clone.

j_call: TRBJ2-5
d_call: TRBD1
clone_size: many
v_call: TRBV6-1
cdr3_aa: CASSESPGGGETQYF
cdr3_nt: TGTGCCAGCAGTGAATCGCCAGGGGGCGGGGAGACCCAGTACTTC

j_call: TRBJ2-7
d_call: TRBD2
clone_size: many
v_call: TRBV9
cdr3_aa: CASSVGLAGRYEQYF
cdr3_nt: TGTGCCAGCAGCGTCGGACTAGCGGGAAGGTACGAGCAGTACTTC

j_call: TRBJ2-7
d_call: TRBD2
clone_size: few
v_call: TRBV27
cdr3_aa: CASSSELAGYGEQYF
cdr3_nt: TGTGCCAGCAGTTCCGAACTAGCGGGATACGGCGAGCAGTACTTC

j_call: TRBJ1-2
d_call: NA
clone_size: many
v_call: TRBV6-1
cdr3_aa: CASSRGPNYGYTF
cdr3_nt: TGTGCCAGCAGTCGGGGGCCTAACTATGGCTACACCTTC

j_call: TRBJ1-5
d_call: NA
clone_size: few
v_call: TRBV7-8
cdr3_aa: CASSFSRGGSNQPQHF
cdr3_nt: TGTGCCAGCAGCTTCTCACGGGGGGGGAGCAATCAGCCCCAGCATTTT

j_call: TRBJ1-1
d_call: NA
clone_size: NA
v_call: TRBV11-2
cdr3_aa: CASSSFGGTEAFF
cdr3_nt: TGTGCCAGCAGCTCTTTCGGGGGAACTGAAGCTTTCTTT

j_call: TRBJ2-5
d_call: NA
clone_size: many
v_call: TRBV3-1
cdr3_aa: CASSRKGAMQETQYF
cdr3_nt: TGTGCCAGCAGCCGAAAAGGGGCCATGCAAGAGACCCAGTACTTC

j_call: TRBJ2-3
d_call: NA
clone_size: few
v_call: TRBV30
cdr3_aa: CAWSKNSADTQYF
cdr3_nt: TGTGCCTGGAGTAAAAACTCTGCAGATACTCAGTATTTT

j_call: TRBJ1-1
d_call: NA
clone_size: many
v_call: TRBV5-1
cdr3_aa: CASRKRGPNTEAFF
cdr3_nt: TGCGCCAGCAGGAAGAGGGGCCCTAACACTGAAGCTTTCTTT

j_call: TRBJ2-1
d_call: NA
clone_size: few
v_call: TRBV27
cdr3_aa: CASILMGDPPQEQFF
cdr3_nt: TGTGCCAGCATTTTAATGGGAGACCCCCCCCAAGAGCAGTTCTTC

j_call: TRBJ2-3
d_call: NA
clone_size: many
v_call: TRBV3-1
cdr3_aa: CASSPPSGAGTQYF
cdr3_nt: TGTGCCAGCAGCCCGCCCTCGGGGGCGGGTACGCAGTATTTT

j_call: TRBJ1-2
d_call: TRBD1
clone_size: many
v_call: TRBV2
cdr3_aa: CASSPRGDSKGYTF
cdr3_nt: TGTGCCAGCAGCCCAAGGGGGGACAGTAAGGGCTACACCTTC

j_call: TRBJ1-3
d_call: NA
clone_size: NA
v_call: TRBV6-1
cdr3_aa: CASSEIYSSGNTIYF
cdr3_nt: TGTGCCAGCAGTGAAATCTACAGCTCTGGAAACACCATATATTTT

j_call: TRBJ1-1
d_call: NA
clone_size: many
v_call: TRBV6-4
cdr3_aa: CASRAGGTTEAFF
cdr3_nt: TGTGCCAGCAGAGCCGGGGGTACCACTGAAGCTTTCTTT

j_call: TRBJ1-4
d_call: TRBD1
clone_size: many
v_call: TRBV5-1
cdr3_aa: CASRALTGTNEKLFF
cdr3_nt: TGCGCCAGCAGGGCCCTGACAGGGACTAATGAAAAACTGTTTTTT

j_call: TRBJ1-1
d_call: NA
clone_size: many
v_call: TRBV7-6
cdr3_aa: CASSKTSGTEAFF
cdr3_nt: TGTGCCAGCAGTAAAACCTCGGGAACTGAAGCTTTCTTT

j_call: TRBJ2-1
d_call: TRBD1
clone_size: NA
v_call: TRBV6-1
cdr3_aa: CASNIRDRGPNEQFF
cdr3_nt: TGTGCCAGCAACATCCGGGACAGGGGTCCCAACGAGCAGTTCTTC

j_call: TRBJ2-3
d_call: NA
clone_size: NA
v_call: TRBV24-1
cdr3_aa: CATSGRLIGIDTQYF
cdr3_nt: TGTGCCACCAGTGGACGCCTTATTGGGATAGATACGCAGTATTTT

j_call: TRBJ2-1
d_call: NA
clone_size: many
v_call: TRBV20-1
cdr3_aa: CSARETWELGSNEQFF
cdr3_nt: TGCAGTGCTAGAGAGACGTGGGAGTTGGGGTCCAATGAGCAGTTCTTC

j_call: TRBJ1-1
d_call: NA
clone_size: many
v_call: TRBV11-2
cdr3_aa: CASSLVGIEAFF
cdr3_nt: TGTGCCAGCAGCTTAGTGGGGATTGAAGCTTTCTTT

j_call: TRBJ2-1
d_call: TRBD1
clone_size: NA
v_call: TRBV3-1
cdr3_aa: CASSLGTVNEQFF
cdr3_nt: TGTGCCAGCAGCCTGGGGACAGTTAATGAGCAGTTCTTC

j_call: TRBJ1-6
d_call: NA
clone_size: few
v_call: TRBV27
cdr3_aa: CASRRDWGSPLHF
cdr3_nt: TGCGCCAGCAGGCGGGACTGGGGTTCACCCCTCCACTTT

j_call: TRBJ2-3
d_call: NA
clone_size: few
v_call: TRBV28
cdr3_aa: CASNTRNGGLLFDTQYF
cdr3_nt: TGTGCCAGCAATACAAGGAACGGCGGGCTCTTGTTCGATACGCAGTATTTT

j_call: TRBJ2-1
d_call: NA
clone_size: many
v_call: TRBV7-2
cdr3_aa: CASSLRGSPVTAEQFF
cdr3_nt: TGTGCCAGCAGCTTACGGGGTTCCCCGGTAACTGCCGAGCAGTTCTTC

j_call: TRBJ2-7
d_call: NA
clone_size: few
v_call: TRBV20-1
cdr3_aa: CSANGGRRGSSYEQYF
cdr3_nt: TGCAGTGCTAATGGAGGGCGTAGGGGGAGTTCCTACGAGCAGTACTTC

j_call: TRBJ2-2
d_call: TRBD2
clone_size: NA
v_call: TRBV13
cdr3_aa: CASSPKPWTSGRGTGELFF
cdr3_nt: TGTGCCAGCAGCCCCAAGCCCTGGACTAGCGGGAGAGGGACCGGAGAGCTGTTTTTT

j_call: TRBJ2-2
d_call: NA
clone_size: few
v_call: TRBV6-1
cdr3_aa: CASRVSGELFF
cdr3_nt: TGTGCCAGCAGAGTATCAGGGGAGCTGTTTTTT

j_call: TRBJ1-1
d_call: NA
clone_size: few
v_call: TRBV7-9
cdr3_aa: CASTTNKPNTEAFF
cdr3_nt: TGTGCCAGCACCACTAACAAACCGAACACTGAAGCTTTCTTT

j_call: TRBJ1-1
d_call: TRBD1
clone_size: NA
v_call: TRBV4-1
cdr3_aa: CASSRNPGGATEAFF
cdr3_nt: TGCGCCAGCAGCCGAAACCCAGGGGGAGCAACTGAAGCTTTCTTT

j_call: TRBJ2-1
d_call: TRBD2
clone_size: many
v_call: TRBV5-1
cdr3_aa: CASEELAGRRGNEQFF
cdr3_nt: TGCGCCAGCGAGGAACTAGCGGGACGCCGGGGAAATGAGCAGTTCTTC

j_call: TRBJ2-1
d_call: NA
clone_size: NA
v_call: TRBV2
cdr3_aa: CASRLEERNNEQFF
cdr3_nt: TGTGCCAGCAGGCTAGAGGAGCGCAACAATGAGCAGTTCTTC

j_call: TRBJ2-2
d_call: TRBD1
clone_size: few
v_call: TRBV5-1
cdr3_aa: CASSSRTGLTGELFF
cdr3_nt: TGCGCCAGCAGCTCGAGGACAGGGCTCACCGGGGAGCTGTTTTTT

j_call: TRBJ2-4
d_call: TRBD2
clone_size: many
v_call: TRBV28
cdr3_aa: CASSSGGAAAKNIQYF
cdr3_nt: TGTGCCAGCAGTTCCGGGGGGGCCGCAGCCAAAAACATTCAGTACTTC

j_call: TRBJ2-5
d_call: NA
clone_size: many
v_call: TRBV20-1
cdr3_aa: CSARDQIATQTQYF
cdr3_nt: TGCAGTGCTAGAGACCAGATCGCCACGCAGACCCAGTACTTC

j_call: TRBJ2-1
d_call: NA
clone_size: NA
v_call: TRBV7-9
cdr3_aa: CASISGTSFDEQFF
cdr3_nt: TGTGCCAGCATTTCCGGTACTAGCTTCGATGAGCAGTTCTTC

j_call: TRBJ2-7
d_call: NA
clone_size: many
v_call: TRBV5-1
cdr3_aa: CASSLAVGGLSYEQYF
cdr3_nt: TGCGCCAGCAGCTTGGCCGTGGGCGGCCTCTCCTACGAGCAGTACTTC

j_call: TRBJ2-2
d_call: TRBD2
clone_size: many
v_call: TRBV24-1
cdr3_aa: CATSDLTRTSGYGELFF
cdr3_nt: TGTGCCACCAGTGATCTGACCCGGACTAGCGGGTACGGGGAGCTGTTTTTT

j_call: TRBJ1-1
d_call: NA
clone_size: many
v_call: TRBV7-8
cdr3_aa: CASSFYRDTEAFF
cdr3_nt: TGTGCCAGCAGCTTTTACAGGGACACTGAAGCTTTCTTT

j_call: TRBJ2-7
d_call: NA
clone_size: many
v_call: TRBV5-6
cdr3_aa: CASSLGPGSNYEQYF
cdr3_nt: TGTGCCAGCAGCTTGGGCCCAGGGTCTAACTACGAGCAGTACTTC

j_call: TRBJ1-5
d_call: NA
clone_size: many
v_call: TRBV30
cdr3_aa: CAWSDLASNQPQHF
cdr3_nt: TGTGCCTGGAGTGACCTGGCCAGCAATCAGCCCCAGCATTTT